This note documents a single T cell receptor beta chain sequence. This record comes from a study of CD8 T cells in Susac syndrome. With random hexamers, 0.5 to 1 ug RNA was reverse transcribed. Using its own MiXCR run on the immunoSEQ multiplex PCR reads, TCRdb lists one record per CDR3 protein. The table has approximately 270,000 distinct CDR3 sequences, over 85% seen once; the top ten hold 0.07% to 0.09%. J lost 4 bases, V lost 0 bases, and 4 bases had no gene match. This CDR3 is 16 amino acids long. Germline values: CDR1 LGHDT, CDR2 YNNKEL (reference sequence). The multiple sclerosis controls were treatment-naive patients, and their relapsing-remitting disease was stable or active.

The sequence was collected from a human donor with multiple sclerosis. Material: CD4+ T cells from PBMCs. The V call is TRBV3-1, the J call TRBJ2-1, with 9 positions matching TRBD1. The DNA of the CDR3 is TGTGCCAGCAGCCAAGATCGGGACAGGGCTTACAATGAGCAGTTCTTC. The encoded protein is CASSQDRDRAYNEQFF.